The 24 T cell receptor beta chains presented below share a single source sample, sequenced in a study of beta chain features in type 1 diabetes. Study-wide results and caveats: All four CD4+ subsets from Type 1 diabetes patients carried moderately but significantly shorter TCRB CDR3s.

Sequenced material consisted of expressed TCRB transcripts (all of the isolated RNA was reverse transcribed). Measured with immunoSEQ multiplex PCR; TCRdb has only the in-frame clones, and not every one. In the table there are approximately 270,000 clones, roughly an eighth of which are singletons. Antigens of these TCRs are unknown. Sequenced input: naive CD4+ T cells from blood. These receptors were obtained from a man aged 25 to 40 with type 1 diabetes.

J is TRBJ2-2 and V is TRBV15, with 9 bases aligning to TRBD1. The CDR3 has 17 amino acids. CDR1 is LNHNV and CDR2 is YYDKDF in the germline V gene (reference sequence). J was trimmed by 4 bases and V by 0 bases; bases with no gene match: 6. The CDR3, as DNA: TGTGCCACCAGCAGAGAATTACAGGGGGCGCGCACCGGGGAGCTGTTTTTT. It translates to CATSRELQGARTGELFF.

This chain connects TRBV9 to TRBJ2-7; weak D call: TRBD1 (6 bases). The CDR3 covers 14 residues. V lost 4 bases and J 0 bases, leaving 11 bases between the germline ends. Germline loops: CDR1 SGDLS, CDR2 YYNGEE. CDR3 sequence: CASSFRDNSYEQYF. The CDR3 nucleotides read TGTGCCAGCAGCTTCCGGGACAACTCCTACGAGCAGTACTTC.

The genes are TRBV11-1 and TRBJ2-5; 7 nucleotides line up with TRBD2. CDR3 length equals 15 residues. Germline loops: CDR1 SGHAT, CDR2 FQDESV (reference sequence). Germline trimming cut 0 bases from V and 4 bases from J; bases unmatched to any gene: 5. This chain's CDR3 is CASSLAGGPSETQYF. The CDR3 DNA is TGTGCCAGCAGCTTAGCGGGAGGGCCGTCAGAGACCCAGTACTTC.

The J gene is TRBJ2-5, the V gene TRBV6-5, with 9 bases lining up with TRBD1. V was clipped by 5 bases and J by 7 bases; unmatched bases: 8. This CDR3 contains 14 residues. Germline-derived CDR1 and CDR2 are MNHEY and SVGAGI. CDR3 nucleotides: TGTGCCAGCAGTCGGACAGGGGAGGGCGGGACCCAGTACTTC. Translation gives CASSRTGEGGTQYF.

The rearrangement joins TRBV28 to TRBJ2-1; 10 bases are shared with TRBD2. Germline V gene lookup returns CDR1 MDHEN and CDR2 SYDVKM. The CDR3 length is 15 residues. Trimming took 5 bases from V and 8 from J; bases not matched to a gene: 9. CDR3 nucleotide sequence: TGTGCCAGCAGTCAAGCGGGAGGGATGTCGTATGAGCAGTTCTTC. Its translation is CASSQAGGMSYEQFF. The whole variable domain, remainder taken from reference TRBV28 and TRBJ2-1, is DVKVTQSSRYLVKRTGEKVFLECVQDMDHENMFWYRQDPGLGLRLIYFSYDVKMKEKGDIPEGYSVSREKKERFSLILESASTNQTSMYLCASSQAGGMSYEQFFGPGTRLTVL.

The chain recombines TRBV6-5 with TRBJ2-1; 9 nucleotides align to TRBD1. The CDR3 totals 15 residues. V lost 5 bases to trimming and J lost 4 bases; unmatched junction nucleotides: 6. Germline lookup yields CDR1 MNHEY and CDR2 SVGAGI. Here the CDR3 reads CASSPGTGLYNEQFF. In nucleotides, the CDR3 is TGTGCCAGCAGTCCCGGGACAGGGCTATACAATGAGCAGTTCTTC.

About this clone itself: At the DNA level, this CDR3 is encoded by other sequences in the same sample as well. J is TRBJ1-4 and V is TRBV2; 7 bases map to TRBD1. Trimming took 6 bases from V and 0 from J; bases not matched to a gene: 4. The germline CDR1 and CDR2 sequences are SNHLY and FYNNEI. The CDR3 extends over 15 amino acids. The CDR3 reads CASRRDSTTNEKLFF. In nucleotides, the CDR3 is TGTGCCAGCAGGCGGGACAGCACAACTAATGAAAAACTGTTTTTT.

The table lists this clone with a few counts. The chain employs TRBV7-9 and TRBJ1-5; D unresolved. CDR3 size: 13 residues. Looked up from germline, CDR1 is SEHNR and CDR2 is FQNEAQ (reference sequence). V lost 3 bases and J 6 bases, leaving 9 bases between the germline ends. The CDR3 loop is CASSFGAGQPQHF. The DNA of the CDR3 is TGTGCCAGCAGCTTTGGCGCGGGTCAGCCCCAGCATTTT.

This clone was recorded a few times. Written as DNA, the CDR3 is TGCGCCACCTCAATGGGGGCGAAAAACAATGAGCAGTTCTTC. It codes for CATSMGAKNNEQFF. The chain employs TRBV5-1 and TRBJ2-1, with a weak D call TRBD1 (6 bases). CDR1 is SGHRS and CDR2 is YFSETQ in the germline V gene. The CDR3 extends over 14 amino acids. Trimming removed 9 bases at V and 5 bases at J, with 18 bases between.

This clone came up a few times. The rearrangement joins TRBV30 to TRBJ2-3; 8 positions match TRBD2. V gave up 4 bases and J gave up 7 bases; unmatched junction bases: 10. The V gene's germline CDR1 is GTSNPN and CDR2 SVGIG (reference sequence). CDR3 length: 14 residues. This chain's CDR3 is CAWNLAGLWNTQYF. The CDR3 region has the DNA TGTGCCTGGAACCTAGCGGGCCTCTGGAATACGCAGTATTTT. The full variable domain, rest sourced from reference TRBV30 and TRBJ2-3, is SQTIHQWPATLVQPVGSPLSLECTVEGTSNPNLYWYRQAAGRGLQLLFYSVGIGQISSEVPQNLSASRPQDRQFILSSKKLLLSDSGFYLCAWNLAGLWNTQYFGPGTRLTVL.

The chain recombines TRBV5-6 with TRBJ2-7; no reliable D call. The CDR3 loop spans 15 amino acids. Germline V CDR1 and CDR2: SGHDT, YYEEEE. V gave up 3 bases and J gave up 3 bases, with 16 bases separating them. The CDR3 loop reads CASSSPGIENYEQYF. The CDR3 nucleotides are TGTGCCAGCAGCTCCCCGGGTATCGAGAACTACGAGCAGTACTTC. Based on the CDR3 plus reference TRBV5-6 and TRBJ2-7, the full variable domain is DAGVTQSPTHLIKTRGQQVTLRCSPKSGHDTVSWYQQALGQGPQFIFQYYEEEERQRGNFPDRFSGHQFPNYSSELNVNALLLGDSALYLCASSSPGIENYEQYFGPGTRLTVT.

The chain has TRBV5-1 and TRBJ2-7; perhaps TRBD2 as D (6 bases). The germline V gene encodes CDR1 SGHRS and CDR2 YFSETQ. The CDR3 is 13 residues long. The V gene lost 1 base and the J gene lost 7 bases, with 12 bases spanning the gap. CDR3 in DNA: TGCGCCAGCAGCTTGACAGACCGGGGGGAGCAGTACTTC. Encoded protein: CASSLTDRGEQYF.

This clone appeared a few times. CDR3 region: CASSSDGQETQYF. CDR3 bases: TGCGCCAGCAGCTCCGACGGGCAAGAGACCCAGTACTTC. The chain links TRBV5-1 to TRBJ2-5; no definite D call. Trimming stripped 3 bases from V and 2 bases from J, with 8 bases between. The CDR3 sequence is 13 residues long. Germline V gene sequence: CDR1 SGHRS, CDR2 YFSETQ.

This clone was seen more than once but under ten times. This rearrangement joins TRBV5-1 to TRBJ2-1; D ambiguous. Germline CDR1 and CDR2: SGHRS and YFSETQ. V dropped 3 bases and J dropped 2 bases, with 6 bases sitting between them. This CDR3 comprises 13 residues. The CDR3 region has the DNA TGCGCCAGCAGCTACCCAGCCTACAATGAGCAGTTCTTC. This encodes CASSYPAYNEQFF.

This clone came up a few times. The chain joins TRBV28 to TRBJ1-2; 7 nucleotides align to TRBD1. Looked up from germline, CDR1 is MDHEN and CDR2 is SYDVKM. V shed 6 bases and J 3 bases; nucleotides not matched to a gene: 10. The CDR3 extends over 15 amino acids. In DNA form, the CDR3 reads TGTGCCAGCAGCCCCGCTGACACAGGGGACTATGGCTACACCTTC. This codes for CASSPADTGDYGYTF.

The gene calls are TRBV9 and TRBJ2-3; 9 bases align to TRBD2. This CDR3 has 16 residues. Germline V gene sequence: CDR1 SGDLS, CDR2 YYNGEE. Germline trimming cut 0 bases from V and 5 bases from J; bases unmatched to any gene: 7. This chain's CDR3 is CASSVAAGGYVDTQYF. The CDR3 bases are TGTGCCAGCAGCGTAGCTGCGGGAGGGTATGTAGATACGCAGTATTTT.

There are a few counts of this clone. The V and J genes are TRBV15 and TRBJ1-1; D is undetermined. Germline V CDR1 and CDR2: LNHNV, YYDKDF (reference sequence). The CDR3 is 14 amino acids. With 8 bases removed from V and 1 base from J, the gap between germline ends came to 14 bases. The CDR3 DNA reads as TGTGCCACCCGGTGGTTGGGAGAGAACACTGAAGCTTTCTTT. Protein product: CATRWLGENTEAFF. Variable domain in full (rest from reference TRBV15 and TRBJ1-1): DAMVIQNPRYQVTQFGKPVTLSCSQTLNHNVMYWYQQKSSQAPKLLFHYYDKDFNNEADTPDNFQSRRPNTSFCFLDIRSPGLGDTAMYLCATRWLGENTEAFFGQGTRLTVV.

In nucleotides, the CDR3 is TGTGCCAGCAGCTTAAGTTCTAGCGGGGCTCCCTACGCTGAGCAGTTCTTC. Translated, it gives CASSLSSSGAPYAEQFF. J is TRBJ2-1 and V is TRBV7-9, with 9 bases aligning to TRBD2. V gave up 2 bases and J gave up 9 bases; unmatched junction bases: 14. CDR3 length equals 17 residues. Germline V gives CDR1 SEHNR, CDR2 FQNEAQ (reference sequence).

Only a few counts were recorded for this clone. CDR3 coding DNA: TGTGCCAGCAGCTTAGACAGGACCTACACTGAAGCTTTCTTT. Translated, it gives CASSLDRTYTEAFF. V usage is TRBV7-8 and J usage is TRBJ1-1, with TRBD1 as a possible D gene (5 bases). Germline V CDR1 and CDR2: SGHVS, FQNEAQ. V lost 1 base to trimming and J lost 3 bases, with 9 bases between them. CDR3 size: 14 residues.

This clone was seen a few times. This chain links TRBV9 with TRBJ2-7; TRBD1 aligns across 9 bases. Trimming at V came to 0 bases and at J to 7 bases, leaving 8 bases not matched to a gene. Germline V gene lookup returns CDR1 SGDLS and CDR2 YYNGEE. This CDR3 is 15 amino acids long. The CDR3 loop is CASSVVQGAHTEQYF. The CDR3 DNA sequence: TGTGCCAGCAGCGTAGTACAGGGGGCGCACACAGAGCAGTACTTC.

The table lists this clone with a few counts. V is TRBV2 and J is TRBJ1-5, with D maybe TRBD1 (5 bases). The length of the CDR3 is 15 residues. Trimming left V 5 bases short and J 1 base short, with 12 bases between. The V gene's germline CDR1 is SNHLY and CDR2 FYNNEI. In DNA, the CDR3 is TGTGCCAGCAGTTTCCAGGGCGTGAGCAATCAGCCCCAGCATTTT. Translating it yields CASSFQGVSNQPQHF. Together with reference TRBV2 and TRBJ1-5, the CDR3 gives the full variable domain: EPEVTQTPSHQVTQMGQEVILRCVPISNHLYFYWYRQILGQKVEFLVSFYNNEISEKSEIFDDQFSVERPDGSNFTLKIRSTKLEDSAMYFCASSFQGVSNQPQHFGDGTRLSIL.

The rearrangement joins TRBV10-3 to TRBJ2-1; 7 bases map to TRBD2. The junction had 2 bases not matched to a gene; V was cut back by 2 bases and J by 7 bases. Per the germline V gene, CDR1 is ENHRY and CDR2 is SYGVKD. CDR3 size: 13 residues. In DNA, the CDR3 is TGTGCCATCAGTGAGAGGGAGGGGAATGAGCAGTTCTTC. Translated: CAISEREGNEQFF.

The CDR3, as DNA: TGTGCCAGCAGCCGAAGACAGGGTACCGGGGAGCTGTTTTTT. Protein: CASSRRQGTGELFF. The V gene is TRBV14, the J gene TRBJ2-2; 7 nucleotides line up with TRBD1. CDR3 size: 14 residues. The germline CDR1 and CDR2 sequences are SGHDN and FVKESK. V gave up 4 bases and J gave up 5 bases; unmatched junction bases: 4. The full variable domain, its missing parts supplied by reference TRBV14 and TRBJ2-2, is EAGVTQFPSHSVIEKGQTVTLRCDPISGHDNLYWYRRVMGKEIKFLLHFVKESKQDESGMPNNRFLAERTGGTYSTLKVQPAELEDSGVYFCASSRRQGTGELFFGEGSRLTVL.

This clone has only a few counts. The chain carries TRBV28 and TRBJ1-1; no clear D gene. The V gene lost 7 bases and the J gene lost 3 bases, with 6 bases spanning the gap. Germline CDR1 MDHEN, CDR2 SYDVKM. CDR3 size: 11 residues. The CDR3 coding sequence is TGTGCCAGCACCCTCTACACTGAAGCTTTCTTT. This encodes CASTLYTEAFF.